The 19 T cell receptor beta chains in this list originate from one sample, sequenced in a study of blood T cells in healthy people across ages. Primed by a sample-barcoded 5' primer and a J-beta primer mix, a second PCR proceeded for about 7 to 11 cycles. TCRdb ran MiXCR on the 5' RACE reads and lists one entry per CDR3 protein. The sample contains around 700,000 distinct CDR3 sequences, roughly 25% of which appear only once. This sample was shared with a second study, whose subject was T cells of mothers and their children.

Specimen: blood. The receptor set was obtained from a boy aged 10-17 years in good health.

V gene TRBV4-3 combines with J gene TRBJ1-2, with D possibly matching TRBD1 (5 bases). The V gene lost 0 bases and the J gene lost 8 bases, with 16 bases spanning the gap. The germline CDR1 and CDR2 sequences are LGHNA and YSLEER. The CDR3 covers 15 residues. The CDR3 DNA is TGCGCCAGCAGCCAAGAATCGGGGCTTCAAACCGGCTACACCTTC. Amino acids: CASSQESGLQTGYTF.

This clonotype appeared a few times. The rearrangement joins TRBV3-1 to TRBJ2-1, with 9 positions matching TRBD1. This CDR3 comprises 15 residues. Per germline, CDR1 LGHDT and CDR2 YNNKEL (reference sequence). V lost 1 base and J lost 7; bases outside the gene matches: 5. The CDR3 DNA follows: TGTGCCAGCAGCCAAGTCTCCGGGACAGGGAATGAGCAGTTCTTC. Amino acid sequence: CASSQVSGTGNEQFF.

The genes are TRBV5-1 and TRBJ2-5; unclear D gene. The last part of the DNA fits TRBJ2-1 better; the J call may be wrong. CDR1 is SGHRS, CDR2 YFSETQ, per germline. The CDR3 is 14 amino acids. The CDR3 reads CASSLGVGFNEQFF. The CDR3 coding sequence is TGCGCCAGCAGCTTGGGGGTAGGTTTCAATGAGCAGTTCTTC.

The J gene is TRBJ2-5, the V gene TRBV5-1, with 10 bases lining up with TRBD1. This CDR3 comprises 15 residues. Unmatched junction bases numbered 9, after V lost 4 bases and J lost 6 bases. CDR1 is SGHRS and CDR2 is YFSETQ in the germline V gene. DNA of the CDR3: TGCGCCAGCAGCCAGGGACAGGGGCTTACCAAGACCCAGTACTTC. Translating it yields CASSQGQGLTKTQYF.

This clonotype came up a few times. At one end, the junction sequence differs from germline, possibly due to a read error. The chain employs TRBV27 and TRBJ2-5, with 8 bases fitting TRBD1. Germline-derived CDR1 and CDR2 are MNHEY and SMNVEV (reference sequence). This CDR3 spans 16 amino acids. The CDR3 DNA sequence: TGCGCCAGCAGTTTTCTTGGACAGGGTGATATGGAGACCCAGTACTTC. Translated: CASSFLGQGDMETQYF.

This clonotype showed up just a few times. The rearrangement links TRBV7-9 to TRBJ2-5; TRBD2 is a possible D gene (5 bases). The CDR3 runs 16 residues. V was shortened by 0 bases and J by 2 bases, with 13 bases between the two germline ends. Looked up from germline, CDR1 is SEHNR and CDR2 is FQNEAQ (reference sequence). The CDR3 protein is CASSLAGMTGQETQYF. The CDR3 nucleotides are TGTGCCAGCAGCTTAGCCGGGATGACGGGACAAGAGACCCAGTACTTC.

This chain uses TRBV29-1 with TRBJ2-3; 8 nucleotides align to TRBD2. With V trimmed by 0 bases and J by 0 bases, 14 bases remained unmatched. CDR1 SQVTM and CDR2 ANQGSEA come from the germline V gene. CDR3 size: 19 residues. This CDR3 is CSVEEGLVGASLSTDTQYF. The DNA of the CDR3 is TGCAGCGTTGAAGAGGGACTAGTGGGAGCTTCCCTAAGCACAGATACGCAGTATTTT.

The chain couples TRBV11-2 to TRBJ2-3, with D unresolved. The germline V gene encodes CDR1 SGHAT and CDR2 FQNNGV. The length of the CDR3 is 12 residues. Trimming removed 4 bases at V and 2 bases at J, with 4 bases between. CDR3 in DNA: TGTGCCAGCAGCTACGACACAGATACGCAGTATTTT. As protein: CASSYDTDTQYF.

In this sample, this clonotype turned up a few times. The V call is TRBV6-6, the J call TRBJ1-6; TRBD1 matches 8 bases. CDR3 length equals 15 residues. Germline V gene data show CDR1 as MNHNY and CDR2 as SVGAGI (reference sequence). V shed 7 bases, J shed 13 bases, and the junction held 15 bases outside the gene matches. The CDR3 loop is CASNEGQELRRPLHF. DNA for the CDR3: TGTGCCAGCAATGAGGGACAGGAGCTTAGAAGGCCCCTCCACTTT.

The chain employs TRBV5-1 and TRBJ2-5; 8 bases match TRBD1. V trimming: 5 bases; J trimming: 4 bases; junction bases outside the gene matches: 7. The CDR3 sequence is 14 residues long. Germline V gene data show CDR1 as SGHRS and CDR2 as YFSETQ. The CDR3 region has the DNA TGCGCCAGCAGAGGACAGGGTAGAGTAGAGACCCAGTACTTC. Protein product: CASRGQGRVETQYF. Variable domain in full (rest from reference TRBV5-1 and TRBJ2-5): KAGVTQTPRYLIKTRGQQVTLSCSPISGHRSVSWYQQTPGQGLQFLFEYFSETQRNKGNFPGRFSGRQFSNSRSEMNVSTLELGDSALYLCASRGQGRVETQYFGPGTRLLVL.

The CDR3 protein is CASSPFGATNEKLFF. The CDR3 DNA is TGTGCCAGCAGCCCATTCGGAGCAACTAATGAAAAACTGTTTTTT. The V and J genes are TRBV3-1 and TRBJ1-4; D gene unclear. Germline-derived CDR1 and CDR2 are LGHDT and YNNKEL (reference sequence). The CDR3 sequence is 15 residues long. With 4 bases removed from V and 0 bases from J, the gap between germline ends came to 9 bases. Full variable domain (remainder filled in from reference TRBV3-1 and TRBJ1-4): DTAVSQTPKYLVTQMGNDKSIKCEQNLGHDTMYWYKQDSKKFLKIMFSYNNKELIINETVPNRFSPKSPDKAHLNLHINSLELGDSAVYFCASSPFGATNEKLFFGSGTQLSVL.

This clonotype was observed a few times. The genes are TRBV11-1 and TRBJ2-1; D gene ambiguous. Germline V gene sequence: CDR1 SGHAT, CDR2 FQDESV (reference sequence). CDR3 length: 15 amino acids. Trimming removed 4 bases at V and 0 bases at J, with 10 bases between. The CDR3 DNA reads TGTGCCAGCAGCTCCGGACCTAGCTCCTACAATGAGCAGTTCTTC. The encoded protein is CASSSGPSSYNEQFF.

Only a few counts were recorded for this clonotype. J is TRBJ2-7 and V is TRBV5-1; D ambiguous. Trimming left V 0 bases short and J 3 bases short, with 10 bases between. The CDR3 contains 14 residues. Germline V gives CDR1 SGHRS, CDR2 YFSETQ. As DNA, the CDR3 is TGCGCCAGCAGCTTGGTGGGGAACAACTACGAGCAGTACTTC. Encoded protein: CASSLVGNNYEQYF.

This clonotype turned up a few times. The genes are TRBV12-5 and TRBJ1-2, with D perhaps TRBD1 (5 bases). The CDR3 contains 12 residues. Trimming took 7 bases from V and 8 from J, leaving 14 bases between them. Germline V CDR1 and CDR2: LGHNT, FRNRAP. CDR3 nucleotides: TGTGCTAGTGTGTGGCAGGGCAGAGGCTACACCTTC. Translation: CASVWQGRGYTF.

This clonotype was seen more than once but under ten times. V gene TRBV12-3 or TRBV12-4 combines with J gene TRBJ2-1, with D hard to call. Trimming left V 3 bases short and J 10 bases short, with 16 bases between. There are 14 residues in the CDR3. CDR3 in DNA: TGTGCCAGCAGTTTTATAAGGGCCTCACCCGAGCAGTTCTTC. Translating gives CASSFIRASPEQFF.

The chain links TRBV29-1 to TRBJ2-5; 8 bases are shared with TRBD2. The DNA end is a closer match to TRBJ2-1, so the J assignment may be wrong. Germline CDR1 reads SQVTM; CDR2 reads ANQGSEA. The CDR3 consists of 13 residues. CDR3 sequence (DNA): TGCAGCGTACCCGGGACTAGTAGTACTGAGCAGTTCTTC. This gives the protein CSVPGTSSTEQFF.

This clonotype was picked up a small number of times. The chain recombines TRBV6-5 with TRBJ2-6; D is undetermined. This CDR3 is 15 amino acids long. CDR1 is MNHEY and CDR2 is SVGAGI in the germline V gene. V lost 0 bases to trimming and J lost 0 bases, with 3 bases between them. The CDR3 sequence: CASSYSTSGANVLTF. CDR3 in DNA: TGTGCCAGCAGTTACTCGACCTCTGGGGCCAACGTCCTGACTTTC.

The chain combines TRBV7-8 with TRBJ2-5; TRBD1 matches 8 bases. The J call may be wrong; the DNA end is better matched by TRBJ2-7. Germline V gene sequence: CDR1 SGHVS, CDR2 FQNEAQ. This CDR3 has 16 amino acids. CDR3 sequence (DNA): TGTGCCAGCAGCCGATTACTTCTCGGACAGGGCGACGAGCAGTACTTC. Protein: CASSRLLLGQGDEQYF.

CDR3: CASSQEPAQPQHF. In nucleotides, the CDR3 is TGCGCCAGCAGCCAAGAACCGGCTCAGCCCCAGCATTTT. This chain uses TRBV4-3 with TRBJ1-5; D call uncertain. The V gene lost 0 bases and the J gene lost 6 bases, with 6 bases spanning the gap. The CDR3 totals 13 residues. The germline V gene has CDR1 LGHNA and CDR2 YSLEER.